This T cell receptor (beta chain) emerged from a study of beta chain features in type 1 diabetes. General study points: The influence of HLA type on TCRB rearrangement stayed undetermined. There was a moderate but significant shortening of TCRB CDR3s in all four CD4+ subsets of Type 1 diabetes patients.

V was pared by 6 bases and J by 1 base, with 16 bases between. CDR3 length: 15 residues. Germline V lookup: CDR1 ENHRY, CDR2 SYGVKD. To note about this clone: Its cognate antigen is unknown.

The entirety of the isolated RNA underwent reverse transcription, so expressed TCRB transcripts were sequenced. This table comes from immunoSEQ multiplex PCR, and its TCRdb copy is limited to in-frame clones, with some not included. The profile shows 200,000 to 300,000 clones, approximately 15% of them singletons. The sample consisted of naive CD4+ T cells from blood. The TCR was taken from a man younger than 45 with type 1 diabetes. The J gene is TRBJ2-7, the V gene TRBV10-3, with D unclear. The CDR3 nucleotides read TGTGCCATCAGGGAAGATCGAGGAGCATCCTACGAGCAGTACTTC. This translates into CAIREDRGASYEQYF.